This T cell receptor (beta chain) was sequenced during a study of OX40 agonist ivuxolimab in advanced cancers. The study's findings and limits: In the 0.1 to 3.0 mg/kg range, CD4+ and CD8+ blood T cells had expanded clonally by week 6.

Here immunoSEQ multiplex PCR was the method, and the copy in TCRdb shows in-frame clones only, minus some. The table has about 28,000 clones, approximately 88% seen once; the top ten hold about 27%. Regarding this clone: Its specificity is not known.

CDR1 and CDR2 from the germline V gene are MNHEY and SMNVEV (reference sequence). The V end lost 4 bases, the J end lost 4 bases, and 8 bases lay between the germline ends. CDR3 length: 12 residues. This TCR came from an adult with an advanced solid tumor such as melanoma, head and neck, liver or kidney cancer. This chain links TRBV27 with TRBJ2-7; D is ambiguous. The specimen was CD4+ or CD8+ T cells sorted from blood, collected in a trial of the OX40 agonist ivuxolimab. The CDR3 DNA reads TGTGCCAGCAGTTCACACCCGTACGAGCAGTACTTC. Amino acids: CASSSHPYEQYF.